This T cell receptor beta chain was observed in a study of Ad26.COV2.S vaccination and SARS-CoV-2 variants. Study summary: Donor joined the COV1001 Ad26.COV2.S trial arm.

Treatment meaning: 15 to 20 received Ad26.COV2.S at low or high dose, single or two shots; 5 received placebo; per-sample allocation not given. Sampling happened 63 days after the first vaccine or placebo injection. SARS-CoV-2 spike from the Wuhan strain was encoded by the vaccine, an Ad26 vector. From germline, CDR1 is SGHTS and CDR2 YDEGEE. Trimming removed 2 bases from V and 1 base from J, with 7 bases in between. The CDR3 has 14 residues. Some clones are missing from TCRdb's copy, which holds only in-frame ones; the method was immunoSEQ multiplex PCR. The sample yields about 400,000 clones, 75% to 90% seen once. Comment on this clone: Its antigen remains unknown.

Findings and limits, study-wide: Responses of T cells in total may have been underestimated by the TCR breadth and depth analyses. For non-spike TCRs, breadth in vaccine recipients resembled that in placebo recipients.

The sample consisted of peripheral blood, taken in a trial of Ad26.COV2.S vaccine versus placebo. This clonotype was obtained from a person aged 18-65 years who received the Ad26.COV2.S COVID-19 vaccine or a placebo. The rearrangement links TRBV5-8 to TRBJ2-4; D is uncertain. For the CDR3, the DNA is TGTGCCAGCAGCTTTCGTTCGGCCAAAAACATTCAGTACTTC. Translating it yields CASSFRSAKNIQYF.